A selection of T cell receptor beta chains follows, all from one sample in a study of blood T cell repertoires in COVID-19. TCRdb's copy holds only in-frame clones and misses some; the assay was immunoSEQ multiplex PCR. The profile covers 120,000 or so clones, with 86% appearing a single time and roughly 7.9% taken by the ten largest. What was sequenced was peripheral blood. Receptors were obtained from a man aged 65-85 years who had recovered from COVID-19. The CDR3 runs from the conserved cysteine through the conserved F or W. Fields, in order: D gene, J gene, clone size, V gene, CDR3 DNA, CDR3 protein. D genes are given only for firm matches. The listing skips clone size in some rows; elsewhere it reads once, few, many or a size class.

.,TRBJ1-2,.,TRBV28,TGTGCCAGCATCCCTCCCCCGGGAAGGGATCCTAACTATGGCTACACCTTC,CASIPPPGRDPNYGYTF
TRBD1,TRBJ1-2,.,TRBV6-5,TGTGCCAGCAGTAACGACAGGGACTATGGCTACACCTTC,CASSNDRDYGYTF
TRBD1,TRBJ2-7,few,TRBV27,TGTGCCAGCAGCCAAATTGGGACAGGAAGATACGAGCAGTACTTC,CASSQIGTGRYEQYF
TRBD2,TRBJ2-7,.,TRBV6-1,TGTGCCAGCAGTGAAGTGGGGGGGTCCTACGAGCAGTACTTC,CASSEVGGSYEQYF
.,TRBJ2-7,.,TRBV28,TGTGCCAGCAGTCCCATTAGGGGGAGAGCCTACGAGCAGTACTTC,CASSPIRGRAYEQYF
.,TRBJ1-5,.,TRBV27,TGTGCCAGCAGTCCTCTCGGGTTGGATCAGCCCCAGCATTTT,CASSPLGLDQPQHF
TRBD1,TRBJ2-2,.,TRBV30,TGTGCCTGGCACCGGAAGTCAGGGCGACAGGGCGGGGAGCTGTTTTTT,CAWHRKSGRQGGELFF
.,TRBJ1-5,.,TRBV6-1,TGTGCCAGCAGTGAAGTTCGGAGCAATCAGCCCCAGCATTTT,CASSEVRSNQPQHF
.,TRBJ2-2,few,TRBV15,TGTGCCACCAGCGGGGCGCGCCAAGGGATCACCGGGGAGCTGTTTTTT,CATSGARQGITGELFF
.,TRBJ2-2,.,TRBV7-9,TGTGCCAGCAGCTTAGCCAGGGCTGTCGGGGAGCTGTTTTTT,CASSLARAVGELFF
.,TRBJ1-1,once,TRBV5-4,TGTGCCAGCAGCTTAGGCTCGTGGAGGGAAGGCACTGAAGCTTTCTTT,CASSLGSWREGTEAFF
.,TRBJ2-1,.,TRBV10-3,TGTGCCATCAGAGTTCCGGGAAATGAGCAGTTCTTC,CAIRVPGNEQFF
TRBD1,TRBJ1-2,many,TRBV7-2,TGTGCCAGCAGTCCGACAGGGGGGGGGAATGGCTACACCTTC,CASSPTGGGNGYTF
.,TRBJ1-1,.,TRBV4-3,TGCGCCAGCAGCCAAGAGATTAGACAGGAAGCTTTCTTT,CASSQEIRQEAFF
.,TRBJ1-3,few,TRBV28,TGTGCCAGCGGCCGAAACACCATATATTTT,CASGRNTIYF
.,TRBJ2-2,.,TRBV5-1,TGCGCCAGCAGCTTGATTTCGACCGGGGAGCTGTTTTTT,CASSLISTGELFF
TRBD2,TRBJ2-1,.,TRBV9,TGTGCCAGCAGCGAGCGGGGAGGCCAGTACAATGAGCAGTTCTTC,CASSERGGQYNEQFF
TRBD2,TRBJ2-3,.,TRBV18,TGTGCCAGCTCACCACGTAGGACTAGCGGAGCAGAGTCAGATACGCAGTATTTT,CASSPRRTSGAESDTQYF
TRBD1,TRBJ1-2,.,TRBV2,TGTGCCAGCAGTGGACAGGGTAATAACTATGGCTACACCTTC,CASSGQGNNYGYTF
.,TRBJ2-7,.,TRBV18,TGTGCCAGCTCAATCTCGACAGGAAGAAGCGAGCAGTACTTC,CASSISTGRSEQYF
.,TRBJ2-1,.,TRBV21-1,TGTGCCAGCAGCAAACGAGGGCTAGCGGGTCTTTATAATGAGCAGTTCTTC,CASSKRGLAGLYNEQFF
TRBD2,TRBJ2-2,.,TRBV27,TGTGCCAGCAGGGGACTATTTCAACCGAACACCGGGGAGCTGTTTTTT,CASRGLFQPNTGELFF
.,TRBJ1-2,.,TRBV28,TGTGCCAGCAATTCCCCGGGCCGCGGGGGCTACACCTTC,CASNSPGRGGYTF
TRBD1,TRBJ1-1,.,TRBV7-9,TGTGCCAGCAGCCTCGGTCGCGGGGGACAGGGGCGGAACACTGAAGCTTTCTTT,CASSLGRGGQGRNTEAFF
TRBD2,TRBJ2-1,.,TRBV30,TGTGCCTGGAGTGTGGGACTAGCGGGGGGCACAAATGAGCAGTTCTTC,CAWSVGLAGGTNEQFF
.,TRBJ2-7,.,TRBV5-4,TGTGCCAGCAGCGGGGCAGGTGACTCTTCCTACGAGCAGTACTTC,CASSGAGDSSYEQYF
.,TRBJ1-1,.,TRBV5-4,TGTGCCAGCAGCCACCGGACAAACACTGAAGCTTTCTTT,CASSHRTNTEAFF
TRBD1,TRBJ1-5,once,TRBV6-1,TGTGCCAGCAGTTCCGGGACAGAAGCGGATCAGCCCCAGCATTTT,CASSSGTEADQPQHF
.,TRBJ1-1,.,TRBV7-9,TGTGCCAGCAGCTTACCTTACAGGTTACGAACTGAAGCTTTCTTT,CASSLPYRLRTEAFF
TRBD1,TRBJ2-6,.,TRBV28,TGTGCCAGCAGTCCTGACAGGGGGACGGCTGGGGCCAACGTCCTGACTTTC,CASSPDRGTAGANVLTF
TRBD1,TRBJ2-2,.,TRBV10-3,TGTGCCATCAGCCCGGGACAGGGAGCGAACACCGGGGAGCTGTTTTTT,CAISPGQGANTGELFF
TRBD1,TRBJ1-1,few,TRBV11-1,TGTGCCAGCAGCTTCCAGGGGGAGGACACTGAAGCTTTCTTT,CASSFQGEDTEAFF
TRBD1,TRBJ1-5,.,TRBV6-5,TGTGCCAGCAGGTCCACAGGGGGCGACCAGCCCCAGCATTTT,CASRSTGGDQPQHF
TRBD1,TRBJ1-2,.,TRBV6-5,TGTGCCAGCAGTTACTCGGGGACAGGGACGCACTATGGCTACACCTTC,CASSYSGTGTHYGYTF